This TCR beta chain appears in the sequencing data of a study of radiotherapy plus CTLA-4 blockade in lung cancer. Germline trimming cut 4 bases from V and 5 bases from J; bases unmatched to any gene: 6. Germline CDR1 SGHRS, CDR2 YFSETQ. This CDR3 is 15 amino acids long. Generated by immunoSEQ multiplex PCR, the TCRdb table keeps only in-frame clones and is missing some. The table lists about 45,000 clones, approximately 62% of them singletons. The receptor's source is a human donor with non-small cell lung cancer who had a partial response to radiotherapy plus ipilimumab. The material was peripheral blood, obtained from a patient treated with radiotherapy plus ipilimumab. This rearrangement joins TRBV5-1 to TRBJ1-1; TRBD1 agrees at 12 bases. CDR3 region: CASSRGTGGFTEAFF. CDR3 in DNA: TGCGCCAGCAGCAGGGGGACAGGGGGCTTTACTGAAGCTTTCTTT. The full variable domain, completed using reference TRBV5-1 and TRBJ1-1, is KAGVTQTPRYLIKTRGQQVTLSCSPISGHRSVSWYQQTPGQGLQFLFEYFSETQRNKGNFPGRFSGRQFSNSRSEMNVSTLELGDSALYLCASSRGTGGFTEAFFGQGTRLTVV.